These T cell receptor beta chains were read from a single sample in a study of cytomegalovirus exposure and HLA in healthy donors. Method: immunoSEQ multiplex PCR; TCRdb's copy keeps in-frame clones and lacks some. The data show roughly 150,000 clones, around 96% seen once. The sequenced sample consisted of PBMCs. The origin of the receptors is a woman aged 18-35 years in good health and CMV-seronegative. Both conserved end residues are part of each CDR3. The D gene is left open where the match is weak. Size tells how often a clone was seen (once, few, many) or the class of an expanded clone, and some rows leave it out.

clone_size	j_call	d_call	v_call	cdr3_aa	cdr3_nt
-	TRBJ1-6	TRBD1	TRBV5-8	CASSNGQGASSPLHF	TGTGCCAGCAGCAACGGACAGGGAGCCTCTTCACCCCTCCACTTT
-	TRBJ2-7	TRBD2	TRBV11-2	CASSPITGTSGGYEQYF	TGTGCCAGCAGCCCAATCACCGGGACTAGCGGGGGCTACGAGCAGTACTTC
-	TRBJ2-1	TRBD2	TRBV11-2	CASSYGLAGHNEQFF	TGTGCCAGCAGCTATGGACTAGCGGGTCACAATGAGCAGTTCTTC
-	TRBJ2-2	TRBD2	TRBV30	CAWIHGRHANTGELFF	TGTGCCTGGATACACGGGAGGCACGCGAACACCGGGGAGCTGTTTTTT
once	TRBJ1-6	-	TRBV6-1	CASSEPLTGLDNSPLHF	TGTGCCAGCAGTGAACCTCTTACGGGACTCGATAATTCACCCCTCCACTTT
-	TRBJ2-7	-	TRBV10-3	CATGGGTYEQYF	TGTGCGACCGGAGGGGGCACCTACGAGCAGTACTTC
-	TRBJ1-2	-	TRBV2	CASSGQGNYGYTF	TGTGCCAGCAGTGGGCAGGGGAACTATGGCTACACCTTC
-	TRBJ2-2	TRBD2	TRBV6-5	CASSSIAGGSGELFF	TGTGCCAGCAGTTCGATAGCGGGGGGGTCCGGGGAGCTGTTTTTT
-	TRBJ1-1	-	TRBV5-1	CASSLAGGGNTEAFF	TGCGCCAGCAGCTTGGCAGGAGGCGGGAACACTGAAGCTTTCTTT
-	TRBJ2-7	TRBD1	TRBV6-5	CASSSYLTGPNEQYF	TGTGCCAGCAGTTCCTATCTGACAGGGCCCAACGAGCAGTACTTC
-	TRBJ2-7	TRBD1	TRBV27	CASSLSVGGGYEQYF	TGTGCCAGCAGTTTATCAGTAGGGGGCGGGTACGAGCAGTACTTC
-	TRBJ1-1	-	TRBV18	CASSRDSGTEAFF	TGTGCCAGCTCACGCGACAGTGGAACTGAAGCTTTCTTT
-	TRBJ2-7	TRBD1	TRBV6-5	CASSRQGAGEQYF	TGTGCCAGCAGCAGACAGGGGGCGGGCGAGCAGTACTTC
-	TRBJ2-5	TRBD1	TRBV7-2	CASRPPGQTSWTQYF	TGTGCCAGCAGGCCACCGGGACAGACGAGCTGGACCCAGTACTTC
-	TRBJ2-5	-	TRBV18	CASSPSRGEAETQYF	TGTGCCAGCTCACCGTCGCGGGGTGAGGCGGAGACCCAGTACTTC
-	TRBJ2-7	TRBD2	TRBV5-1	CASSLGQGTSGGAINEQYF	TGCGCCAGCAGCTTGGGACAGGGGACTAGCGGGGGGGCGATTAACGAGCAGTACTTC
-	TRBJ2-5	TRBD1	TRBV9	CASSAGQGAQETQYF	TGTGCCAGCAGCGCTGGACAGGGGGCCCAAGAGACCCAGTACTTC
-	TRBJ2-3	-	TRBV25-1	CASSSGYTDTQYF	TGTGCCAGCAGTAGCGGTTACACAGATACGCAGTATTTT
once	TRBJ2-1	TRBD2	TRBV6-5	CASTLLAGGYNEQFF	TGTGCCAGCACCCTACTAGCGGGGGGTTACAATGAGCAGTTCTTC
-	TRBJ2-7	TRBD1	TRBV19	CASRGTGRYEQYF	TGTGCCAGTAGAGGGACAGGACGCTACGAGCAGTACTTC
-	TRBJ2-7	TRBD1	TRBV7-9	CASSLYGTGSHEQYF	TGTGCCAGCAGCTTATATGGGACAGGGTCCCACGAGCAGTACTTC
-	TRBJ1-6	-	TRBV7-2	CASSLGENLNSPLHF	TGTGCCAGCAGCTTAGGGGAGAACCTCAATTCACCCCTCCACTTT
-	TRBJ1-1	-	TRBV20-1	CSAVDNEAFF	TGCAGTGCAGTCGACAATGAAGCTTTCTTT
once	TRBJ2-3	-	TRBV7-9	CASSPPGLGVAQYF	TGTGCCAGCAGCCCCCCGGGACTGGGGGTGGCGCAGTATTTT
-	TRBJ1-2	-	TRBV7-3	CASSFRLDSRLYGYTF	TGTGCCAGCAGCTTCCGGTTGGACAGCCGACTCTATGGCTACACCTTC